This passage covers 14 T cell receptor beta chains from one sample sequenced in a study of shared clonotypes between healthy human individuals. CD45RO negativity and positive selection for CCR7 defined naive CD8 cells, a population that excluded terminally differentiated effector memory CD45RA+ cells. The method was immunoSEQ multiplex PCR; TCRdb's version includes in-frame clones alone and lacks a portion of them. The sample lists under 600,000 clones; roughly 98% were seen once. Sequenced sample: naive CD8+ T cells sorted from blood. Receptor source: a man aged 25 to 45 in good health.

This chain joins TRBV7-9 and TRBJ2-7; D remains unclear. The CDR3 loop spans 13 amino acids. Germline V gene data show CDR1 as SEHNR and CDR2 as FQNEAQ (reference sequence). Trimming took off 0 bases at V and 6 bases at J, with 9 bases between the two ends. The CDR3 nucleotides read TGTGCCAGCAGCTTAGCGCTAGGGCCCGAGCAGTACTTC. Translated: CASSLALGPEQYF.

V gene TRBV28 combines with J gene TRBJ2-7, with TRBD1 identical over 8 bases. From germline, CDR1 is MDHEN and CDR2 SYDVKM. CDR3 length: 15 amino acids. After removal of 6 bases from V and 3 bases from J, the junction contained 10 bases not matched to a gene. The CDR3 loop reads CASRNRGRGLYEQYF. The DNA for the CDR3 is TGTGCCAGCAGAAACCGGGGCAGGGGGCTCTACGAGCAGTACTTC.

V and J are TRBV7-2 and TRBJ1-4, with TRBD1 identical over 11 bases. The CDR3 covers 19 residues. V shed 5 bases, J shed 2 bases, and the junction held 13 bases outside the gene matches. Germline CDR1 SGHTA, CDR2 FQGNSA. The CDR3: CASSGPPGQGALTNEKLFF. In nucleotides, the CDR3 is TGTGCCAGCAGCGGACCCCCCGGACAGGGGGCATTGACTAATGAAAAACTGTTTTTT.

The chain employs TRBV9 and TRBJ1-3, with a tentative D call TRBD1 (6 bases). With 0 bases removed from V and 5 bases from J, the gap between germline ends came to 15 bases. There are 16 residues in the CDR3. In germline, CDR1 is SGDLS, CDR2 YYNGEE. DNA for the CDR3: TGTGCCAGCAGCGTAGATGGGGACAAGGGTAGAAACACCATATATTTT. Translation gives CASSVDGDKGRNTIYF.

The chain employs TRBV7-3 and TRBJ2-2; no clear D gene. Germline values: CDR1 SGHTA, CDR2 FQGTGA. The CDR3 contains 14 residues. Trimming pared 0 bases from V and 2 bases from J, leaving 4 bases between. Here the CDR3 DNA reads TGTGCCAGCAGCTTAACAACTAACACCGGGGAGCTGTTTTTT. It translates to CASSLTTNTGELFF.

The chain couples TRBV5-1 to TRBJ1-4, with TRBD1 matching 7 bases. Germline CDR1 reads SGHRS; CDR2 reads YFSETQ. V was pared by 4 bases and J by 7 bases, with 16 bases of the junction left unmatched. The CDR3 contains 17 residues. The CDR3 DNA reads TGCGCCAGCAGCGATCGGGACAGTCTTGGGGGAGGTGAAAAACTGTTTTTT. The encoded protein is CASSDRDSLGGGEKLFF.

The chain carries TRBV29-1 and TRBJ2-7; D gene unclear. This CDR3 region has 11 residues. Germline assignment: CDR1 SQVTM and CDR2 ANQGSEA. V was trimmed by 5 bases and J by 4 bases, leaving 9 bases between them. DNA for the CDR3: TGCAGCGTTAGATCGGAATACGAGCAGTACTTC. Its translation: CSVRSEYEQYF.

This chain uses TRBV6-1 with TRBJ2-3; D may be TRBD1 (6 bases). The CDR3 is 14 amino acids. Germline V gene data show CDR1 as MNHNS and CDR2 as SASEGT. The V and J ends lost 4 bases and 0 bases respectively, with 8 bases between them. In DNA form, the CDR3 reads TGTGCCAGCAGTGCGACAGGTAGCACAGATACGCAGTATTTT. It encodes CASSATGSTDTQYF.

The J gene is TRBJ2-1, the V gene TRBV29-1, with TRBD2 as a possible D gene (6 bases). Germline V gene sequence: CDR1 SQVTM, CDR2 ANQGSEA. The CDR3 has 14 amino acids. V lost 3 bases, J lost 0 bases, and 9 bases lay in between. CDR3 in DNA: TGCAGCGTTGATGAGACTAGCTCCTACAATGAGCAGTTCTTC. It is translated as CSVDETSSYNEQFF.

The CDR3 DNA reads TGCAGCGGGGGTCCTTACGGACAGGGTTTTCCTCCAGGCCCATCAGAGACCCAGTACTTC. Encoded protein: CSGGPYGQGFPPGPSETQYF. V is TRBV29-1 and J is TRBJ2-5, with 8 positions matching TRBD1. This CDR3 contains 20 residues. Germline V CDR1 and CDR2: SQVTM, ANQGSEA. Trimming at V came to 7 bases and at J to 4 bases, leaving 29 bases not matched to a gene. Full variable domain (remainder filled in from reference TRBV29-1 and TRBJ2-5): SAVISQKPSRDICQRGTSLTIQCQVDSQVTMMFWYRQQPGQSLTLIATANQGSEATYESGFVIDKFPISRPNLTFSTLTVSNMSPEDSSIYLCSGGPYGQGFPPGPSETQYFGPGTRLLVL.

A remark on this clone: Other DNA sequences in the sample encode the same CDR3. The DNA for the CDR3 is TGCGCCAGCAGTGCTGGTGAGCAGTTCTTC. Protein sequence: CASSAGEQFF. The chain links TRBV10-2 to TRBJ2-1; D call uncertain. Looked up from germline, CDR1 is WSHSY and CDR2 is SAAADI. The CDR3 sequence is 10 residues long. Trimming cost V 4 bases and J 9 bases, with 4 bases left between them.

This rearrangement joins TRBV2 to TRBJ2-1; 12 bases agree with TRBD2. V was clipped by 11 bases and J by 4 bases; unmatched bases: 3. Per the germline V gene, CDR1 is SNHLY and CDR2 is FYNNEI. The CDR3 is made up of 13 amino acids. CDR3 sequence reads: CAGGLAGYNEQFF. The DNA for the CDR3 is TGTGCCGGGGGACTAGCGGGTTACAATGAGCAGTTCTTC. Filled out from reference TRBV2 and TRBJ2-1, the complete variable domain reads EPEVTQTPSHQVTQMGQEVILRCVPISNHLYFYWYRQILGQKVEFLVSFYNNEISEKSEIFDDQFSVERPDGSNFTLKIRSTKLEDSAMYFCAGGLAGYNEQFFGPGTRLTVL.

The CDR3 DNA is TGTGCCAGCAGCCGACCGGGACAGGGGGTTTCACACGGCTACACCTTC. Translated: CASSRPGQGVSHGYTF. The chain recombines TRBV14 with TRBJ1-2, with TRBD1 matching over 11 bases. J was trimmed by 8 bases and V by 4 bases; bases with no gene match: 12. The CDR3 length is 16 residues. From germline, CDR1 is SGHDN and CDR2 FVKESK.

This chain connects TRBV4-3 to TRBJ1-3; no clear D. CDR1 and CDR2 from the germline V gene are LGHNA and YSLEER. The CDR3 totals 17 residues. Between the trimmed V and J ends, which lost 0 bases and 0 bases, there was a span of 12 bases. This CDR3 is CASSQDPGPISGNTIYF. For the CDR3, the DNA is TGCGCCAGCAGCCAAGACCCCGGACCGATCTCTGGAAACACCATATATTTT.